This section outlines one T cell receptor beta chain sequence together with its context. Germline loops: CDR1 SGHVS, CDR2 FQNEAQ. The CDR3 runs to 13 residues. Trimming shortened V by 5 bases and J by 7 bases, and 13 bases separated the two germline ends. This table comes from immunoSEQ multiplex PCR, and its TCRdb copy is limited to in-frame clones, with some not included. The data hold 75,000 to 95,000 clones, with about 94% observed a single time. The sample comes from a study of technical replicates of blood from a few donors. Sequenced sample: T cells isolated from PBMCs. The chain links TRBV7-8 to TRBJ2-3; D is possibly TRBD1 (6 bases). The clonotype originates from a human donor in good health. Here the CDR3 reads CASSPQQGYTQYF. CDR3 nucleotide sequence: TGTGCCAGCAGCCCTCAACAGGGTTATACGCAGTATTTT.